This T cell receptor beta chain was identified during a study of CD8+CD57+ T cells in acquired aplastic anemia. Study background: Mean DNA quantity obtained from sorted CD4+ and CD8+ cells was 2.5 to 4 ug.

All sequencing subjects had displayed CD8+CD57+ cell expansion on flow cytometry. Patients had undergone no therapy by the time their blood was sampled. The study profiled TCR beta VDJ and CDR3 using genomic DNA as template. One entry per CDR3 protein results from TCRdb running MiXCR on the reads. This sample yields 300,000 or so distinct CDR3 sequences, of which under 60% are seen a single time; 1.3% belongs to the top ten. Study conclusions and caveats: Between patients and controls, about 30 CD8+ CDR3 sequences were found in common. Levels of CD8+ Simpson's diversity were not significantly distinct in patients versus controls.

The CDR3 runs to 17 residues. Germline-derived CDR1 and CDR2 are SGHTA and FQGTGA. J lost 1 base, V lost 5 bases, and 12 bases had no gene match. This clonotype was detected only a few times. Its antigen is unknown. The sequence derives from a human donor with aplastic anemia. The sequencing input was sorted CD4+, CD8+, or CD8+CD57+ T cells (not recorded which) from PBMCs. The gene calls are TRBV7-3 and TRBJ2-3, with 7 bases fitting TRBD1. The DNA for the CDR3 is TGTGCCAGCAGCCCATGGTCGACAGGGACGGGCACAGATACGCAGTATTTT. This codes for CASSPWSTGTGTDTQYF.